The entry below gives a single TCR beta chain sequence along with its context. Its target is unknown. The CDR3 end lies 3 residues beyond the end of the read and is filled in from the germline J gene. Germline-derived CDR1 and CDR2 are LNHDA and SQIVND (reference sequence). The CDR3 loop spans 13 amino acids. With 8 bases clipped from V and 1 base from J, the junction kept 4 bases outside the gene matches. This entry is derived from a study of T cells in women clearing cervical HPV infection. Libraries were prepared by immunoSEQ multiplex PCR; TCRdb keeps only in-frame clonotypes and omits some of them. The sample features approximately 44,000 clones, with less than 8.5% in its top ten. Study conclusions and caveats: Cases and controls were distinguished at AUC 0.83 by richness and V genes. T-cell numbers per sample were unknown and may explain richness differences. It is unknown whether associations predate infection; no effector/memory or HPV-specific sorting.

The source of this sequence is a woman aged 18 to 75 with a cervical HPV16 infection that either progressed to CIN3+ or cleared (not recorded which). V gene TRBV19 combines with J gene TRBJ2-5; 7 nucleotides align to TRBD1. Sequencing was performed on blood buffy coat. The CDR3: CASSGQSQETQYF. The part of the CDR3 DNA that was read is TGTGCCAGTTCGGGACAGTCCCAAGAGACC.